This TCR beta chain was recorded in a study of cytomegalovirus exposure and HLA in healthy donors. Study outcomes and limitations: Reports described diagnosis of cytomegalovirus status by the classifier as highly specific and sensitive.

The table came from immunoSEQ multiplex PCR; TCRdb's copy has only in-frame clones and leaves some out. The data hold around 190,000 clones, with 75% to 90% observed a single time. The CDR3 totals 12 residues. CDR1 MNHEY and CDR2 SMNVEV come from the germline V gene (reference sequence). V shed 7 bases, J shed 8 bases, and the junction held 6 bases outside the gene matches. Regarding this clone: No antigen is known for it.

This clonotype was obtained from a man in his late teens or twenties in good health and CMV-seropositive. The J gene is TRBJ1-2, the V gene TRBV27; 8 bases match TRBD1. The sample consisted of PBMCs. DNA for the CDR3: TGTGCCAGCACTAACAGGGGGTTAGGCTACACCTTC. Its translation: CASTNRGLGYTF.